This passage covers 20 T cell receptor beta chains from one sample sequenced in a study of blood T cell repertoires in COVID-19. Repertoires were generated with immunoSEQ multiplex PCR, while TCRdb's copy carries only in-frame clones and drops some. The data show approximately 140,000 clones, with 70% to 85% seen just once and under 4.5% held by the top ten. The sequencing input was peripheral blood. These receptors were taken from a man between 60 and 70 years old with acute or convalescent COVID-19.

Only a few counts were recorded for this clone. This rearrangement joins TRBV28 to TRBJ2-6; D gene unclear. The CDR3 loop spans 16 amino acids. Germline V gene sequence: CDR1 MDHEN, CDR2 SYDVKM. V was cut by 1 base and J by 0 bases, with 7 bases left in between. The CDR3 sequence: CASSLLSSSGANVLTF. For the CDR3, the DNA is TGTGCCAGCAGTTTATTATCGAGCTCTGGGGCCAACGTCCTGACTTTC.

The rearrangement links TRBV7-8 to TRBJ2-7; no reliable D call. Trimming shortened V by 7 bases and J by 3 bases, and 13 bases separated the two germline ends. This CDR3 comprises 13 residues. CDR1 and CDR2 from the germline V gene are SGHVS and FQNEAQ. CDR3 sequence reads: CASTLSSHYEQYF. Here the CDR3 DNA reads TGTGCCAGCACCCTTAGCTCGCACTACGAGCAGTACTTC.

The chain combines TRBV28 with TRBJ1-2, with D tentatively TRBD1 (6 bases). V was pared by 8 bases and J by 3 bases, with 22 bases between. This CDR3 contains 16 residues. In germline, CDR1 is MDHEN, CDR2 SYDVKM. CDR3 DNA sequence: TGTGCCAGCTGTCCCGTTGGGGGCCGCGATGACTATGGCTACACCTTC. Amino acid sequence: CASCPVGGRDDYGYTF.

This chain uses TRBV3-1 (or the pseudogene TRBV3-2) with TRBJ2-5, with 7 bases that match TRBD2. CDR1 LGHDT and CDR2 YNNKEL come from the germline V gene (reference sequence). With V trimmed by 5 bases and J by 4 bases, 7 bases remained unmatched. The CDR3 has 14 residues. The DNA for the CDR3 is TGTGCCAGCAGCTCCCCGGGGGGTACAGAGACCCAGTACTTC. This translates into CASSSPGGTETQYF.

The V gene is TRBV10-3, the J gene TRBJ1-5, with 10 positions matching TRBD1. The CDR3 extends over 16 amino acids. Trimming took 0 bases from V and 4 from J; bases not matched to a gene: 3. Germline V gene lookup returns CDR1 ENHRY and CDR2 SYGVKD. CDR3 nucleotides: TGTGCCATCAGTGAGTCGGGACAGGGGTCGAATCAGCCCCAGCATTTT. This sequence encodes CAISESGQGSNQPQHF.

The CDR3 nucleotides read TGTGCCAGCAGTTCCAGCCCTACAGGGCCCTCCTACAATGAGCAGTTCTTC. Translation: CASSSSPTGPSYNEQFF. The chain is built from TRBV27 and TRBJ2-1; D may be TRBD1 (6 bases). Trimming stripped 4 bases from V and 0 bases from J, with 16 bases between. The CDR3 totals 17 residues. From germline, CDR1 is MNHEY and CDR2 SMNVEV (reference sequence).

This chain joins TRBV6-5 and TRBJ1-1; D gene uncertain. CDR3 length equals 14 residues. Germline assignment: CDR1 MNHEY and CDR2 SVGAGI. The V end lost 6 bases, the J end lost 5 bases, and 16 bases lay between the germline ends. In DNA, the CDR3 is TGTGCCAGCAGCGGGGTGGCGGGTGGGACTGAAGCTTTCTTT. Translating gives CASSGVAGGTEAFF.

V and J are TRBV30 and TRBJ1-3; D possibly corresponds to TRBD1 (5 bases). Germline-derived CDR1 and CDR2 are GTSNPN and SVGIG (reference sequence). The CDR3 has 14 residues. The germline V and J ends were trimmed by 1 base and 4 bases, with 11 bases remaining between them. In DNA form, the CDR3 reads TGTGCCTGGAGTGCAGGACGGGGGGGAAACACCATATATTTT. It encodes CAWSAGRGGNTIYF.

V is TRBV2 and J is TRBJ1-5, with D hard to call. Trimming took off 4 bases at V and 5 bases at J, with 6 bases between the two ends. The CDR3 has 12 amino acids. Germline V gene data show CDR1 as SNHLY and CDR2 as FYNNEI. CDR3 coding DNA: TGTGCCAGCAGTGCCTCTTATCAGCCCCAGCATTTT. It encodes CASSASYQPQHF.

The chain uses TRBV6-2 or TRBV6-3 and TRBJ2-5; 8 bases agree with TRBD2. The ends lost 5 bases at V and 4 bases at J; junction bases unmatched: 12. Germline loops: CDR1 MNHEY, CDR2 SVGEGT. This CDR3 has 16 amino acids. CDR3 sequence reads: CASSPPGGRARETQYF. In DNA, the CDR3 is TGTGCCAGCAGTCCCCCGGGAGGGCGGGCCAGAGAGACCCAGTACTTC.

V is TRBV6-6 and J is TRBJ2-7; D uncertain. In germline, CDR1 is MNHNY, CDR2 SVGAGI (reference sequence). The CDR3 covers 15 residues. V lost 2 bases, J lost 4 bases, and 15 bases lay in between. The CDR3 sequence: CASSYDQAIRYEQYF. The CDR3 nucleotides read TGTGCCAGCAGTTACGATCAAGCGATAAGGTACGAGCAGTACTTC.

The chain employs TRBV19 and TRBJ1-5; D is perhaps TRBD1 (6 bases). This CDR3 comprises 17 residues. With 5 bases removed from V and 5 bases from J, the gap between germline ends came to 22 bases. CDR1 and CDR2 (germline): LNHDA, SQIVND (reference sequence). The CDR3: CASSDYLTGRKDQPQHF. CDR3 DNA: TGTGCCAGTAGTGACTACCTGACAGGTAGAAAAGATCAGCCCCAGCATTTT.

The V and J genes are TRBV5-1 and TRBJ2-7; no reliable D call. Germline assignment: CDR1 SGHRS and CDR2 YFSETQ. The CDR3 has 13 residues. V gave up 0 bases and J gave up 5 bases, with 9 bases separating them. The CDR3 nucleotides read TGCGCCAGCAGCTTGGACGAGGTCCACGAGCAGTACTTC. Protein: CASSLDEVHEQYF.

Only one count was recorded for this clone. The CDR3 protein is CASSGHGTGADTQYF. CDR3 nucleotide sequence: TGTGCCAGCAGTGGACATGGAACAGGCGCAGATACGCAGTATTTT. This chain links TRBV6-2 or TRBV6-3 with TRBJ2-3; D might be TRBD1 (5 bases). With 5 bases removed from V and 4 bases from J, the gap between germline ends came to 16 bases. Germline values: CDR1 MNHEY, CDR2 SVGEGT. The CDR3 is made up of 15 amino acids.

The CDR3 nucleotides read TGTGCCTGGAGTGTGGCAGGGCCGAAGTCTTATGGCTACACCTTC. Its translation: CAWSVAGPKSYGYTF. V and J are TRBV30 and TRBJ1-2; TRBD1 is a possible D gene (5 bases). Germline V gene data show CDR1 as GTSNPN and CDR2 as SVGIG (reference sequence). CDR3 length: 15 amino acids. V was clipped by 0 bases and J by 5 bases, with 16 bases between them.

This sequence joins TRBV7-9 and TRBJ1-1; 8 nucleotides agree with TRBD1. There are 15 residues in the CDR3. V was clipped by 3 bases and J by 11 bases; unmatched bases: 14. Germline CDR1 reads SEHNR; CDR2 reads FQNEAQ (reference sequence). The CDR3 DNA sequence: TGTGCCAGCAGCTTCTCGGACAGGGTTTTAGAAGGGGCTTTCTTT. This gives the protein CASSFSDRVLEGAFF.

J is TRBJ1-5 and V is TRBV5-6, with 7 bases that match TRBD1. V lost 4 bases to trimming and J lost 0 bases; unmatched junction nucleotides: 7. Germline V lookup: CDR1 SGHDT, CDR2 YYEEEE. This CDR3 contains 16 residues. In DNA, the CDR3 is TGTGCCAGCAGCACCCGACAGGGCTATAGCAATCAGCCCCAGCATTTT. This encodes CASSTRQGYSNQPQHF.

The genes are TRBV25-1 and TRBJ2-7; D not resolved. Germline V lookup: CDR1 MGHDK, CDR2 SYGVNS. Trimming left V 5 bases short and J 3 bases short, with 5 bases between. The CDR3 extends over 11 amino acids. The CDR3 region is CASSSLYEQYF. Here the CDR3 DNA reads TGTGCCAGCAGTAGCCTCTACGAGCAGTACTTC.

J is TRBJ2-7 and V is TRBV28; 9 nucleotides agree with TRBD1. The CDR3 sequence is 15 residues long. The V gene's germline CDR1 is MDHEN and CDR2 SYDVKM. V shed 3 bases and J 4 bases; nucleotides not matched to a gene: 7. This chain's CDR3 is CASSLIGTGRYEQYF. The CDR3 DNA is TGTGCCAGCAGTTTGATCGGGACAGGGAGATACGAGCAGTACTTC.

V usage is TRBV19 and J usage is TRBJ1-3; TRBD1 agrees at 9 bases. V lost 5 bases to trimming and J lost 0 bases; unmatched junction nucleotides: 8. Germline CDR1 and CDR2: LNHDA and SQIVND (reference sequence). The CDR3 totals 17 residues. The CDR3 sequence is CASSPRTGAFSGNTIYF. In nucleotides, the CDR3 is TGTGCCAGTAGTCCCCGGACAGGGGCCTTCTCTGGAAACACCATATATTTT.